The entry below gives a single T cell receptor (beta chain) sequence along with its context. The CDR3 consists of 13 residues. V was trimmed by 3 bases and J by 6 bases, leaving 11 bases between them. Germline loops: CDR1 KGHSH, CDR2 LQKENI. Clones were sequenced by immunoSEQ multiplex PCR, and TCRdb holds only the in-frame ones, with some missing. This table holds around 290,000 clones, approximately 90% found once. These data come from a study of blood T cell repertoires in COVID-19. Across the whole study: PBMCs, B-cell-depleted T cells, or T cells were the source of the cDNA or gDNA that made up the material.

The TCR comes from a man aged 40-49 years with acute or convalescent COVID-19. This rearrangement joins TRBV18 to TRBJ1-2; no definite D call. Sequencing was done on a sample of peripheral blood. CDR3 bases: TGTGCCAGCTCACCCCCTACCAATGATGGCTACACCTTC. As protein: CASSPPTNDGYTF.